Listed here are 7 T cell receptor beta chains from one sample, sequenced in a study of cytomegalovirus exposure and HLA in healthy donors. PCR primers comprised 60 Vbeta and 13 Jbeta primers. Data came from immunoSEQ multiplex PCR; TCRdb stores just in-frame clones and leaves some out. The table records under 200,000 clones, around 82% of them present only once. Sequencing used PBMCs. Receptors originate from a man aged 45-60 years in good health and CMV-seropositive.

J is TRBJ1-5 and V is TRBV6-5, with 11 positions matching TRBD1. Germline V gives CDR1 MNHEY, CDR2 SVGAGI. This CDR3 has 14 amino acids. V lost 6 bases and J lost 6; bases outside the gene matches: 4. The CDR3 nucleotides are TGTGCCAGCAGCGGGACAGGGGGAGGTCAGCCCCAGCATTTT. Translating it yields CASSGTGGGQPQHF.

The chain links TRBV18 to TRBJ1-5; D is unresolved. The germline V gene has CDR1 KGHSH and CDR2 LQKENI. The CDR3 extends over 13 amino acids. Trimming stripped 0 bases from V and 6 bases from J, with 6 bases between. CDR3: CASSPPLSQPQHF. In DNA form, the CDR3 reads TGTGCCAGCTCACCACCCTTATCTCAGCCCCAGCATTTT.

The chain is built from TRBV9 and TRBJ2-2; TRBD2 agrees at 7 bases. The CDR3 consists of 15 residues. Per the germline V gene, CDR1 is SGDLS and CDR2 is YYNGEE. J was trimmed by 7 bases and V by 4 bases; bases with no gene match: 10. The CDR3 protein is CASSPQSGDIGELFF. DNA for the CDR3: TGTGCCAGCAGCCCCCAAAGCGGGGATATCGGGGAGCTGTTTTTT. The full variable domain, with the rest looked up from reference TRBV9 and TRBJ2-2, is DSGVTQTPKHLITATGQRVTLRCSPRSGDLSVYWYQQSLDQGLQFLIQYYNGEERAKGNILERFSAQQFPDLHSELNLSSLELGDSALYFCASSPQSGDIGELFFGEGSRLTVL.

The gene calls are TRBV11-2 and TRBJ1-1, with 9 bases that match TRBD1. This CDR3 contains 16 residues. V lost 5 bases, J lost 3 bases, and 10 bases stayed unmatched. Germline-derived CDR1 and CDR2 are SGHAT and FQNNGV. As DNA, the CDR3 is TGTGCCAGCAGCCCAAAGGGGCGGACAGGGGACACTGAAGCTTTCTTT. Translated: CASSPKGRTGDTEAFF.

This rearrangement joins TRBV30 to TRBJ2-7; 7 nucleotides match TRBD1. The ends lost 2 bases at V and 4 bases at J; junction bases unmatched: 8. The CDR3 consists of 14 residues. Germline CDR1 and CDR2: GTSNPN and SVGIG (reference sequence). This chain's CDR3 is CAWSRGRDMYEQYF. In DNA form, the CDR3 reads TGTGCCTGGAGTAGGGGGCGCGATATGTACGAGCAGTACTTC.

This sequence joins TRBV4-2 and TRBJ1-1, with 7 bases lining up with TRBD1. The CDR3 spans 15 residues. CDR1 and CDR2 from the germline V gene are LGHNA and YNFKEQ. The V gene end was trimmed by 0 bases and the J gene end by 0 bases; junction bases not matched to a gene: 1. CDR3 DNA sequence: TGTGCCAGCAGCCAAGAACAGGGGATGAACACTGAAGCTTTCTTT. This codes for CASSQEQGMNTEAFF.

The J gene is TRBJ2-1, the V gene TRBV7-9; D gene unclear. Germline V CDR1 and CDR2: SEHNR, FQNEAQ (reference sequence). This CDR3 has 14 amino acids. Between the trimmed V and J ends, which lost 5 bases and 4 bases, there was a span of 12 bases. The CDR3 sequence is CASSTIIEYNEQFF. Written as DNA, the CDR3 is TGTGCCAGCAGCACCATAATTGAGTACAATGAGCAGTTCTTC.